The sequence of this T cell receptor (beta chain) was determined in a study of blood T cell repertoires in COVID-19. About the study: Sites across the United States, Italy and Spain contributed samples from acute and convalescent COVID-19. The cDNA or gDNA used as material had been derived from T cells, B-cell-depleted T cells, or PBMCs.

In the authors' workflow: Amplification of reference gene primers was used by the study to estimate nucleated cell counts. Sequencing used immunoSEQ multiplex PCR; TCRdb keeps in-frame clones, though not all of them. V and J calls and clone size follow that table, whereas D and trimming were derived from the DNA. The table includes 140,000 to 150,000 clones, 88% detected once. The CDR3 runs to 15 residues. Germline V lookup: CDR1 MDHEN, CDR2 SYDVKM. V lost 1 base and J 0 bases, leaving 7 bases between the germline ends. This receptor was obtained from a human donor in a cohort sampled during active COVID-19. The rearrangement links TRBV28 to TRBJ1-5; D is uncertain. Sequences were obtained from peripheral blood. The CDR3 loop reads CASSLYSYSNQPQHF. The CDR3 coding sequence is TGTGCCAGCAGTTTATACAGCTATAGCAATCAGCCCCAGCATTTT. The full variable domain, in which reference TRBV28 and TRBJ1-5 provide the parts outside the CDR3, is DVKVTQSSRYLVKRTGEKVFLECVQDMDHENMFWYRQDPGLGLRLIYFSYDVKMKEKGDIPEGYSVSREKKERFSLILESASTNQTSMYLCASSLYSYSNQPQHFGDGTRLSIL.